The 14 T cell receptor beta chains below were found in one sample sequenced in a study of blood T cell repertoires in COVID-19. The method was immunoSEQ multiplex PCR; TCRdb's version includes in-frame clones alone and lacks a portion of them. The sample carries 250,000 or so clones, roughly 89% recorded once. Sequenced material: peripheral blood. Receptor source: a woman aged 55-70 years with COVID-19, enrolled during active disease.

The CDR3 reads CASSSVTGPNEKLFF. DNA of the CDR3: TGTGCCAGCAGTTCGGTGACAGGACCTAATGAAAAACTGTTTTTT. The rearrangement uses TRBV6-5 and TRBJ1-4; the D gene is possibly TRBD1 (6 bases). CDR3 length equals 15 residues. Trimming removed 4 bases from V and 3 bases from J, with 12 bases in between. Germline V CDR1 and CDR2: MNHEY, SVGAGI.

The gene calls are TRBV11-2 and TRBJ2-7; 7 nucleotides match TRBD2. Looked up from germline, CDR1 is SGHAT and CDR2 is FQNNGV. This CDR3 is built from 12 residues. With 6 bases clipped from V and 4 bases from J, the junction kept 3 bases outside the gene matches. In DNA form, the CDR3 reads TGTGCCAGCAGTCGGCGGGGGTACGAGCAGTACTTC. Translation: CASSRRGYEQYF.

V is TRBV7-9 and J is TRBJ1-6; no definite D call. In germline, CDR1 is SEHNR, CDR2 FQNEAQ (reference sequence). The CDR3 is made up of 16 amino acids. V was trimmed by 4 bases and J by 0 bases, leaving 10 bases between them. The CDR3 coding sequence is TGTGCCAGCAGCTCCCGTATTAGCTCCTATAATTCACCCCTCCACTTT. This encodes CASSSRISSYNSPLHF.

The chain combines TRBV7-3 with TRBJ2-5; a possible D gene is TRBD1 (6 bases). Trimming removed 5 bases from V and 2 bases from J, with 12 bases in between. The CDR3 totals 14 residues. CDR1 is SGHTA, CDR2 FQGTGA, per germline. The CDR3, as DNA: TGTGCCAGCAGCAAACAGGGTCGGCAAGAGACCCAGTACTTC. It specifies CASSKQGRQETQYF.

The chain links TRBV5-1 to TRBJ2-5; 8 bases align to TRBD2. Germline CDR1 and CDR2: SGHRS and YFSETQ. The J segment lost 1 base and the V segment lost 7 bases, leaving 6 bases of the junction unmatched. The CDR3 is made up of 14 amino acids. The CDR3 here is CASSPGGPQETQYF. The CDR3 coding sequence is TGCGCCAGCTCCCCGGGGGGGCCCCAAGAGACCCAGTACTTC.

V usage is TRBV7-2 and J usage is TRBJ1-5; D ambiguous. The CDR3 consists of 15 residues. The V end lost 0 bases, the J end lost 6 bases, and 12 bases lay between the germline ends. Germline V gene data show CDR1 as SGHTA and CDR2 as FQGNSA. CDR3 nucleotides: TGTGCCAGCAGCTTAGCGGGCAGCGGGCGTCAGCCCCAGCATTTT. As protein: CASSLAGSGRQPQHF.

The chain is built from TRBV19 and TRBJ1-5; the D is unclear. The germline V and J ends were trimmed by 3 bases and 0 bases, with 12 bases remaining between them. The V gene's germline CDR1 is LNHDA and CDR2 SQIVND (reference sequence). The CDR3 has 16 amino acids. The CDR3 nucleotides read TGTGCCAGTAGTATGTCGGAGGGATATAGCAATCAGCCCCAGCATTTT. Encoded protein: CASSMSEGYSNQPQHF.

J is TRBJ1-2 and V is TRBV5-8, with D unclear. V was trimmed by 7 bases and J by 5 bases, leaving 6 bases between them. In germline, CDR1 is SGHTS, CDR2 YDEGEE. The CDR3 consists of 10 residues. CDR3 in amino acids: CASGPYGYTF. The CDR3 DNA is TGTGCCAGCGGGCCTTATGGCTACACCTTC.

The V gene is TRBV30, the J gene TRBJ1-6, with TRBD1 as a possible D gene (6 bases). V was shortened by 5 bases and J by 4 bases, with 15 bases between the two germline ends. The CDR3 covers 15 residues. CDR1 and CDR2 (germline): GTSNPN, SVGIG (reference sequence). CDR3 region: CAWRLLQGYNSPLHF. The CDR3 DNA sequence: TGTGCCTGGCGTCTCCTACAGGGTTATAATTCACCCCTCCACTTT.

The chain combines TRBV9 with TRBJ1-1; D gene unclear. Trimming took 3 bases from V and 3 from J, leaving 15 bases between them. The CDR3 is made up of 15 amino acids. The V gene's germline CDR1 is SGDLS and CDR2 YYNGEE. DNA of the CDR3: TGTGCCAGCAGCGCCCTTCCCAGGTCAGACACTGAAGCTTTCTTT. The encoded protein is CASSALPRSDTEAFF.

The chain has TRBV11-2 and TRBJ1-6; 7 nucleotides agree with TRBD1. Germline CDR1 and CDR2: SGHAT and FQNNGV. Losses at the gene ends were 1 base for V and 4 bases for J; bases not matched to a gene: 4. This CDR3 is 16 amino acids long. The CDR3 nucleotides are TGTGCCAGCAGCTTAGGGGGGGACAGTTATAATTCACCCCTCCACTTT. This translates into CASSLGGDSYNSPLHF.

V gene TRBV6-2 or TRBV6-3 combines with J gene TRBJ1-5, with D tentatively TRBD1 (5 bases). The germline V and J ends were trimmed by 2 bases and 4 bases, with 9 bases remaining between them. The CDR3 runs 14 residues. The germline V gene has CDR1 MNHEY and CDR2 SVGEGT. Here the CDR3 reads CASSYGSGNQPQHF. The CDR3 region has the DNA TGTGCCAGCAGTTACGGGTCAGGGAATCAGCCCCAGCATTTT.

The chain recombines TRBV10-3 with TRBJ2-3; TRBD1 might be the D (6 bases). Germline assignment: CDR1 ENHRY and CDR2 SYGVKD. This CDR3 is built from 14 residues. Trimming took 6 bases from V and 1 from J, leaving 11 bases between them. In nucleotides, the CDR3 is TGTGCCATCAGCGCAGGGGTGGGCACAGATACGCAGTATTTT. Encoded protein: CAISAGVGTDTQYF.

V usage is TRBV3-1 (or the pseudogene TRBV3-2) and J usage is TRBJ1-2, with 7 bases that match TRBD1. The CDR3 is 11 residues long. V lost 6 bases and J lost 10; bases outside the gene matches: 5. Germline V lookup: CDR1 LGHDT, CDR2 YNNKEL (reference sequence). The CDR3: CASRPDRFYTF. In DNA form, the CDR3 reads TGTGCCAGCAGACCGGACAGGTTCTACACCTTC.